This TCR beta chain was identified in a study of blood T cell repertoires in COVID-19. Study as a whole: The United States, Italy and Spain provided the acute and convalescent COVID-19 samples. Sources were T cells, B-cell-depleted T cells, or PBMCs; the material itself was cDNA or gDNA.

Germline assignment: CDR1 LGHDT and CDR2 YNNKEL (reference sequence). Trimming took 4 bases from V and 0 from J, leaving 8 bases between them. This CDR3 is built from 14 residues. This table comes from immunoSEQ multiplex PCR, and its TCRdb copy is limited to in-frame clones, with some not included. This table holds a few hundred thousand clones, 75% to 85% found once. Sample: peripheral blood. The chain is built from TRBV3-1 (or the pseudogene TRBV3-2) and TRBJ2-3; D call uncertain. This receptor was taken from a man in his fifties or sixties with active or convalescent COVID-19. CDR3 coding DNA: TGTGCCAGCAGCCGTGCGCAAAGCACAGATACGCAGTATTTT. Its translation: CASSRAQSTDTQYF.